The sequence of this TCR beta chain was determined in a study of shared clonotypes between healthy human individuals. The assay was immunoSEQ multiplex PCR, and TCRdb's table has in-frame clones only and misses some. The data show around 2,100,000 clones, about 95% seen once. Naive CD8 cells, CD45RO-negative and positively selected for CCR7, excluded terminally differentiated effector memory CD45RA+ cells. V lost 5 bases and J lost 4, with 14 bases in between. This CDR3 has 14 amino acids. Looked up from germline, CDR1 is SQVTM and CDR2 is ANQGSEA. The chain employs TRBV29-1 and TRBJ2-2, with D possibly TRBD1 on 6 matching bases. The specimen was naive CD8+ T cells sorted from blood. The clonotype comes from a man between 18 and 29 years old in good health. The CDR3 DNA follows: TGCAGCGTTAACAGGGAAAGAGGCACCGGGGAGCTGTTTTTT. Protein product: CSVNRERGTGELFF.